This TCR beta chain was found in a study of shared clonotypes between healthy human individuals. Study overall: Each donor contributed plates that comprised three CD4 naive, three CD4 memory, two CD8 naive and one CD8 memory. General observations from the study: Only a few donors were included, so the genetic and exposure-history diversity represented was limited. Across a handful of donors, naive CD4 shared roughly 5.2%, naive CD8 under 4%, memory CD4 about 2.5%, memory CD8 around 0.36%.

Positive CCR7 selection of CD45RO-negative cells yielded the naive CD8 cells, and terminally differentiated effector memory CD45RA+ cells were excluded. The method was immunoSEQ multiplex PCR; TCRdb's version includes in-frame clones alone and lacks a portion of them. This table has hundreds of thousands of clones, around 92% appearing once. CDR1 and CDR2 (germline): MNHNS, SASEGT. V lost 4 bases and J 5 bases, leaving 6 bases between the germline ends. The CDR3 runs 11 residues. With regard to this clone: Its antigen is not known.

The chain combines TRBV6-1 with TRBJ2-7; D is tentatively TRBD1 or TRBD2 (5 bases each). The clonotype comes from a man aged 30-40 years in good health. Sequencing input: naive CD8+ T cells sorted from blood. CDR3 nucleotides: TGTGCCAGCAGTGGAGGGGACGAGCAGTACTTC. Its translation is CASSGGDEQYF.